This TCR beta chain was retrieved from a study of OX40 agonist ivuxolimab in advanced cancers. Notes on the research overall: Ivuxolimab, which targeted the costimulatory receptor OX40 (CD134), was an agonistic, fully human IgG2 monoclonal antibody. Intravenous ivuxolimab was administered to patients every 2 weeks at six dose levels: 0.01, 0.1, 0.3, 1.5, 3 and 10 mg/kg. Of the 50 to 55 dose-escalation patients, hepatocellular carcinoma was present in 19, melanoma in roughly 15, renal cell carcinoma in 9 and head and neck cancer in 9. In the dose-escalation cohort, approximately 83% of patients were male, and the mean age was approximately 60 years with a range of about 20 to 79. Prior anti-PD-1, anti-PD-L1 or anti-CTLA-4 therapy was permitted, and approximately 42% of dose-escalation patients had received checkpoint inhibitors. Partial responses were achieved by three dose-escalation patients, of whom one had hepatocellular carcinoma and two had cutaneous melanoma. Peripheral TCRbeta sequencing was intended to test whether TCR sequence diversity was altered and clonal T-cell expansion was caused by ivuxolimab. The paper reports the monotherapy dose-escalation portion (N of about 50 patients) of the phase I ivuxolimab trial. The research as a whole found: In partial responders in the 0.1-3.0 mg/kg groups, normalized peripheral clonal expansion was found to be among the lowest, especially among CD8+ T cells. Low levels of normalized T-cell clonal expansion were also seen in some nonresponding patients. Antigen specificity was not determined for the clonally expanded peripheral T cells. After ivuxolimab, expanded clones were on average more numerous among CD8+ T cells than among CD4+ T cells. Clonal expansion of both CD4+ and CD8+ blood T cells was observed from baseline to week 6 at doses 0.1 to 3.0 mg/kg.

On this clone itself: Its antigen specificity is not known. The input lacks base qualities; no much larger clone sits a single base away.

Sequences MDHEN (CDR1) and SYDVKM (CDR2) are obtained from the germline V gene. Taken from cysteine to phenylalanine, the CDR3 has 16 residues. Left in the record is the CDR3 DNA by itself, 48 bases read in frame from the first base. The V end loses 7 bases and the J end loses 1 base, and a stretch of 17 bases separates them. Genomic DNA was extracted from sorted cells for sequencing of the TCRbeta CDR3 region. The immunoSEQ Assay was used for sequencing of TCRbeta CDR3 regions. TCRdb took over this immuneACCESS table, retaining in-frame rearrangements with V and J assigned. Such tables are incomplete; in checked studies, under half of the missing clones stem from an unresolved V gene, and the remainder is unexplained. This sample holds roughly 45,000 clones; 70% to 90% were observed only once. The ten largest clones add up to 35% of the sample. The trial excluded patients who had a history of autoimmune disease or were on systemic immunosuppression. Peripheral blood for TCR sequencing was drawn from every dose cohort at baseline, at cycle 4 day 1 and at cycle 7 day 1. Samples were obtained from an open-label, multicenter, first-in-human phase I dose-escalation trial of ivuxolimab. Adults with locally advanced or metastatic melanoma, renal cell carcinoma, hepatocellular carcinoma or head and neck squamous cell carcinoma were enrolled in the trial. CD4+ and CD8+ T cells were sorted separately from peripheral blood before TCR sequencing.

The V and J genes are TRBV28 and TRBJ2-1, with the D gene tentatively TRBD1 or TRBD2, based on 6 matching bases in each. The sample here was CD4+ or CD8+ T cells sorted from blood, taken in a trial of the OX40 agonist ivuxolimab. The TCR comes from an adult with an advanced solid tumor such as melanoma, head and neck, liver or kidney cancer. The nucleotides read TGTGCCAGCACCGTTGGGGGCGGGACTTCCTACAATGAGCAGTTCTTC. Its coded protein is CASTVGGGTSYNEQFF.